These T cell receptor beta chains were read from a single sample in a study of CD8+ T cells in alopecia areata. Some clones are missing from TCRdb's copy, which holds only in-frame ones; the method was immunoSEQ multiplex PCR. Here the sample spans more than 95,000 clones, 40% to 55% being singletons. The specimen was NKG2D-low CD8+ T cells sorted from blood. All receptors derive from a human donor with alopecia areata. Each CDR3 is given with its conserved first and last residue. Fields, in order: V gene, CDR3 protein.

V gene: TRBV29-1
CDR3 protein: CSVATGRTYEQYF

V gene: TRBV29-1
CDR3 protein: CSVPQGKRTNEQFF

V gene: TRBV27
CDR3 protein: CASSLSIGNQPQHF

V gene: TRBV29-1
CDR3 protein: CSVVGHNTGELFF

V gene: TRBV5-4
CDR3 protein: CASSQQGGEQYF

V gene: TRBV4-1
CDR3 protein: CASSRGDPTDTQYF

V gene: TRBV30
CDR3 protein: CAWRKGFYGYTF

V gene: TRBV27
CDR3 protein: CASSLAPPNTGELFF

V gene: TRBV29-1
CDR3 protein: CSVEGQGTDTQYF

V gene: TRBV29-1
CDR3 protein: CSADREDTGELFF

V gene: TRBV29-1
CDR3 protein: CSVSPGGSYGYTF

V gene: TRBV30
CDR3 protein: CAWSVLTGQDF

V gene: TRBV29-1
CDR3 protein: CSVDASQETQYF

V gene: TRBV7-9
CDR3 protein: CASSFGRSYEQYF

V gene: TRBV7-9
CDR3 protein: CASSLETQYF

V gene: TRBV29-1
CDR3 protein: CSVTGEAGELFF

V gene: TRBV29-1
CDR3 protein: CSGGLGAGTEAFF

V gene: TRBV2
CDR3 protein: CASRGQEEYF

V gene: TRBV5-4
CDR3 protein: CASSLRQSYNEQFF

V gene: TRBV29-1
CDR3 protein: CSVALDSYEQYF

V gene: TRBV2
CDR3 protein: CASRTPGLAGKADTQYF

V gene: TRBV4-1
CDR3 protein: CASSHRGGSNQPQHF

V gene: TRBV11-2
CDR3 protein: CASSLVYSGENNNEQFF

V gene: TRBV5-1
CDR3 protein: CASSPNPNEQFF

V gene: TRBV5-4
CDR3 protein: CASSLQGNGYTF

V gene: TRBV4-1
CDR3 protein: CASSQEGQLPGELFF

V gene: TRBV27
CDR3 protein: CASSSGLAGVDEQFF

V gene: TRBV30
CDR3 protein: CAWRLETQYF

V gene: TRBV29-1
CDR3 protein: CSVDGLKGRDYEQYF

V gene: TRBV30
CDR3 protein: CAWSQGGGEQFF

V gene: TRBV27
CDR3 protein: CASSNRGQETQYF

V gene: TRBV5-6
CDR3 protein: CASSLEGAGLSPLHF

V gene: TRBV28
CDR3 protein: CASIGGRVRAGELFF